Presented here are 5 T cell receptor beta chains from one specimen sequenced in a study of T cells in Graves' hyperthyroidism and ophthalmopathy. The investigators amplified TCR beta CDR3 regions from RNA transcripts. TCR CDR3 regions were first amplified by RT-PCR with HTBI primers. TCRdb analysed the multiplex PCR reads with MiXCR anew, one entry per CDR3 protein. The top ten hold 8% to 9% of the sample, which has some 800,000 distinct CDR3 sequences, more than 30% seen once. Source material: blood. These receptors originate from a man younger than 35 with Graves' hyperthyroidism.

This clonotype occurred once. This sequence may be a read error, since a much larger clone differs from it by one base. The genes are TRBV7-8 and TRBJ2-7, with D perhaps TRBD2 (5 bases). V was pared by 5 bases and J by 9 bases, with 20 bases between. The CDR3 sequence is 14 residues long. Germline assignment: CDR1 SGHVS and CDR2 FQNEAQ. CDR3 DNA sequence: TGTGCCAGCAGCCTTGAGAGGGCTCCCCGGATGCAGTACTTC. It translates to CASSLERAPRMQYF.

Notes on this clonotype: A much more abundant neighbour one base away suggests this may be a read error. The conserved phenylalanine or tryptophan normally closing the CDR3 is absent here, so this likely arose from a read error. The chain employs TRBV20-1 and TRBJ1-1; D perhaps matches TRBD1 (5 bases). CDR1 DFQATT and CDR2 SNEGSKA come from the germline V gene (reference sequence). V was clipped by 6 bases and J by 1 base, with 12 bases between them. CDR3 length: 13 residues. CDR3 loop: CSAEGRTNTEAFL. The DNA of the CDR3 is TGCAGTGCCGAGGGGCGGACGAACACTGAAGCTTTCCTT.

The rearrangement links TRBV10-3 to TRBJ2-7; a possible D gene is TRBD1 (6 bases). The V and J ends lost 4 bases and 7 bases respectively, with 14 bases between them. CDR3 length equals 13 residues. CDR1 and CDR2 from the germline V gene are ENHRY and SYGVKD. CDR3 in DNA: TGTGCCATCAGTGGACAGGAGTCGGGGGAGCAGTACTTC. Its protein is CAISGQESGEQYF.

The chain links TRBV7-9 to TRBJ1-1; TRBD1 matches at 7 bases. The CDR3 is 15 residues long. Germline values: CDR1 SEHNR, CDR2 FQNEAQ (reference sequence). The V gene end was trimmed by 2 bases and the J gene end by 4 bases; junction bases not matched to a gene: 7. In nucleotides, the CDR3 is TGTGCCAGCAGCTTAAACCGACAGGGAGTCACTGAAGCTTTCTTT. Protein sequence: CASSLNRQGVTEAFF.

This sequence joins TRBV2 and TRBJ2-7; no definite D call. The CDR3 has 13 amino acids. Trimming cost V 6 bases and J 7 bases, with 16 bases left between them. From germline, CDR1 is SNHLY and CDR2 FYNNEI. CDR3 protein: CASRGRVANEQYF. The CDR3 DNA reads as TGTGCCAGCAGGGGTCGGGTCGCCAATGAGCAGTACTTC.